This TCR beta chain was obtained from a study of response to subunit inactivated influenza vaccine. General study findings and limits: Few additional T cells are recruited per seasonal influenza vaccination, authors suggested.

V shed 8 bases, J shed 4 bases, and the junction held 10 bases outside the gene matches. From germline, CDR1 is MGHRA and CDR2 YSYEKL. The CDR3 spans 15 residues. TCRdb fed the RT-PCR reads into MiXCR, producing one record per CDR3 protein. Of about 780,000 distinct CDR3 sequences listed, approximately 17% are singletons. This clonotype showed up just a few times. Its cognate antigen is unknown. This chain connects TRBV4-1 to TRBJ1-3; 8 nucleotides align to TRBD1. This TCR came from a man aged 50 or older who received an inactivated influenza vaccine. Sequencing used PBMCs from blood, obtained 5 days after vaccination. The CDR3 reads CASATDRVRGNTIYF. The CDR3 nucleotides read TGCGCCAGCGCTACGGACAGGGTGAGAGGAAACACCATATATTTT.